The 5 T cell receptor beta chains below come from one sample, sequenced in a study of shared clonotypes between healthy human individuals. TCRdb keeps only in-frame clones here, not all; method: immunoSEQ multiplex PCR. The table has 190,000 or so clones, around 93% seen once. The sample was naive CD4+ T cells sorted from blood. Noted subset: CD45RA+ positively selected. The receptors were sampled from a woman aged 25 to 39 in good health.

The chain couples TRBV5-1 to TRBJ1-2; D remains ambiguous. Germline loops: CDR1 SGHRS, CDR2 YFSETQ. V lost 0 bases, J lost 1 base, and 7 bases lay in between. The CDR3 totals 14 residues. DNA for the CDR3: TGCGCCAGCAGCTTGGTGGTCAGTAACTATGGCTACACCTTC. Translated, it gives CASSLVVSNYGYTF.

This chain links TRBV6-4 with TRBJ1-3, with TRBD1 matching 8 bases. The CDR3 extends over 15 amino acids. Trimming removed 2 bases from V and 5 bases from J; junction bases left unmatched: 5. Germline V gives CDR1 MRHNA, CDR2 SNTAGT. The DNA of the CDR3 is TGTGCCAGCAGTGACGCCGGGACAGGCCGAAACACCATATATTTT. Translation: CASSDAGTGRNTIYF.

Only a few counts were recorded for this clone. V and J are TRBV27 and TRBJ1-2; D is undetermined. Germline V gene lookup returns CDR1 MNHEY and CDR2 SMNVEV (reference sequence). V was cut by 8 bases and J by 2 bases, with 9 bases left in between. This CDR3 spans 12 amino acids. The CDR3 region is CASPAQNYGYTF. The CDR3 DNA sequence: TGTGCCAGCCCCGCTCAGAACTATGGCTACACCTTC.

This chain links TRBV7-8 with TRBJ1-2, with 7 bases fitting TRBD1. The CDR3 totals 13 residues. Losses at the gene ends were 4 bases for V and 2 bases for J; bases not matched to a gene: 1. Germline loops: CDR1 SGHVS, CDR2 FQNEAQ. CDR3 protein: CASSSQGNYGYTF. CDR3 sequence (DNA): TGTGCCAGCAGCTCACAGGGGAACTATGGCTACACCTTC.

The chain uses TRBV5-6 and TRBJ2-2; D unclear. V was pared by 3 bases and J by 1 base, with 10 bases between. Germline CDR1 is SGHDT and CDR2 is YYEEEE. CDR3 length: 15 residues. The CDR3 DNA sequence: TGTGCCAGCAGCTCGGTGATGAGGAACACCGGGGAGCTGTTTTTT. Translating it yields CASSSVMRNTGELFF.